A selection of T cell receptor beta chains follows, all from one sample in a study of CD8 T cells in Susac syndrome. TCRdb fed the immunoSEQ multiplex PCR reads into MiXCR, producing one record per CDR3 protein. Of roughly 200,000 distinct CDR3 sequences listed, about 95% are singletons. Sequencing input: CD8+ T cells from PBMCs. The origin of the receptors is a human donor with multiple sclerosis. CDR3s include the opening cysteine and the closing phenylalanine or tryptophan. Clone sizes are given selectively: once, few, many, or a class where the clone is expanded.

CDR3: CASSPLGPEKAFF
V: TRBV14
size: NA

CDR3: CASSLWGQGAIEQFF
V: TRBV13
size: few

CDR3: CASSEAATNTEAFF
V: TRBV9
size: NA

CDR3: CASSSYISSYNEQFF
V: TRBV28
size: NA

CDR3: CASSLGTIGTQYF
V: TRBV11-2
size: NA

CDR3: CSARDPGPWTRNSYNEQFF
V: TRBV20-1
size: NA

CDR3: CAWSVLGVNTEAFF
V: TRBV30
size: NA

CDR3: CASSGGRQFYEQYF
V: TRBV2
size: NA

CDR3: CASSALDGGIVDEQFF
V: TRBV19
size: NA

CDR3: CSAIKSGRGTDTQYF
V: TRBV20-1
size: NA

CDR3: CASSSDSSYEQYF
V: TRBV27
size: NA

CDR3: CASSQSGVRGRQGASNQPQHF
V: TRBV23-1
size: NA

CDR3: CASSGRGHPSYEQYF
V: TRBV27
size: NA

CDR3: CSVTAGSLQFF
V: TRBV29-1
size: NA

CDR3: CASNSLASDTQYF
V: TRBV27
size: NA

CDR3: CSAQALGGYTF
V: TRBV20-1
size: NA

CDR3: CASSSTTSTDTQYF
V: TRBV5-6
size: NA

CDR3: CASSLAVAGYNEQFF
V: TRBV5-4
size: NA

CDR3: CATSRDLSGRGTDTQYF
V: TRBV15
size: NA

CDR3: CASSLSEVQETQYF
V: TRBV28
size: NA

CDR3: CATSLTGTEGYTF
V: TRBV24-1
size: NA

CDR3: CASGGREETQYF
V: TRBV11-2
size: NA